One sample yielded the 22 T cell receptor beta chains listed below, sequenced in a study of blood T cells in healthy people across ages. Through a sample-barcoded 5' primer and a J-beta primer mix, a second PCR was run for roughly 6 to 11 cycles. One entry per CDR3 protein, called by TCRdb with MiXCR from the 5' RACE reads. The data hold about 1.7 million distinct CDR3 sequences, with approximately 30% observed a single time. What was sequenced was blood. The receptors derive from a woman under 40 in good health.

This clonotype was seen repeatedly, ten times or more. This chain uses TRBV7-9 with TRBJ2-7, with 9 nucleotides matching TRBD1. The CDR3 is made up of 14 amino acids. V dropped 3 bases and J dropped 4; count of bases not matched to a gene: 4. Germline V gene lookup returns CDR1 SEHNR and CDR2 FQNEAQ (reference sequence). CDR3 protein: CASSFGTGWYEQYF. The CDR3 nucleotides are TGTGCCAGCAGCTTTGGGACAGGGTGGTACGAGCAGTACTTC.

A remark on this clonotype: Relative to the germline gene, one junction end is altered; a read error may explain this. The J gene is TRBJ2-1, the V gene TRBV18, with a possible D match to TRBD2 (6 bases). This CDR3 comprises 16 residues. Germline lookup yields CDR1 KGHSH and CDR2 LQKENI. The CDR3 loop reads CASSLQAGTGYNERFF. In nucleotides, the CDR3 is TGTGCCAGCTCACTGCAAGCGGGTACTGGATACAATGAGCGGTTCTTC. Full variable domain (remainder filled in from reference TRBV18 and TRBJ2-1): NAGVMQNPRHLVRRRGQEARLRCSPMKGHSHVYWYRQLPEEGLKFMVYLQKENIIDESGMPKERFSAEFPKEGPSILRIQQVVRGDSAAYFCASSLQAGTGYNERFFGPGTRLTVL.

This clonotype was observed a handful of times. The chain joins TRBV28 to TRBJ2-3; D possibly matches TRBD1 or TRBD2 (6 bases each). The CDR3 runs to 13 residues. The germline V and J ends were trimmed by 7 bases and 3 bases, with 11 bases remaining between them. The germline CDR1 and CDR2 sequences are MDHEN and SYDVKM. In nucleotides, the CDR3 is TGTGCCAGCAATGAGGGGGGAACAGATACGCAGTATTTT. This sequence encodes CASNEGGTDTQYF.

This clonotype was seen more than once but under ten times. The chain combines TRBV12-3 or TRBV12-4 with TRBJ1-2; tentatively, D is TRBD1 (5 bases). This CDR3 has 13 residues. With 4 bases removed from V and 8 bases from J, the gap between germline ends came to 14 bases. CDR3 bases: TGTGCCAGCAGTTCCAGGGAAGAAGGCGGCTACACCTTC. It specifies CASSSREEGGYTF.

This clonotype was picked up many times. The V gene is TRBV7-9, the J gene TRBJ2-7, with 11 nucleotides matching TRBD1. The CDR3 is 14 residues long. Germline CDR1 SEHNR, CDR2 FQNEAQ (reference sequence). The junction had 5 bases not matched to a gene; V was cut back by 5 bases and J by 5 bases. CDR3 sequence reads: CASSPDRGRNEQYF. DNA for the CDR3: TGTGCCAGCAGCCCGGACAGGGGGCGGAACGAGCAGTACTTC.

This clonotype was observed a handful of times. The chain couples TRBV20-1 to TRBJ2-3; 8 bases agree with TRBD1. CDR3 length: 14 amino acids. Trimming at V came to 0 bases and at J to 4 bases, leaving 3 bases not matched to a gene. Germline CDR1 is DFQATT and CDR2 is SNEGSKA (reference sequence). The CDR3 DNA reads as TGCAGTGCTAGAGATACAGGGGGTGCAGATACGCAGTATTTT. It translates to CSARDTGGADTQYF.

Concerning this clonotype: With a much larger clone just one base away, this may be a read error. V and J are TRBV4-1 and TRBJ2-7, with TRBD1 matching over 9 bases. CDR1 and CDR2 (germline): MGHRA, YSYEKL. Germline trimming cut 0 bases from V and 2 bases from J; bases unmatched to any gene: 5. The CDR3 has 16 residues. CDR3 nucleotide sequence: TGCGCCAGCAGCCAAGATATGGGACAGGGAGCCTACGAGCAGTACTTC. This translates into CASSQDMGQGAYEQYF.

V usage is TRBV13 and J usage is TRBJ2-7; 9 bases match TRBD2. The last part of the DNA fits TRBJ2-5 better; the J call may be wrong. The CDR3 sequence is 17 residues long. CDR1 and CDR2 (germline): PRHDT, FYEKMQ (reference sequence). The DNA for the CDR3 is TGTGCCAGCAGCCAACCACCGAGACTAGCGGAACAAGAGACCCAGTACTTC. Encoded protein: CASSQPPRLAEQETQYF.

This rearrangement joins TRBV28 to TRBJ2-7, with 12 positions matching TRBD1. Germline-derived CDR1 and CDR2 are MDHEN and SYDVKM. This CDR3 is built from 16 residues. The V and J ends lost 5 bases and 5 bases, in that order; junction bases with no gene match: 10. CDR3 in DNA: TGTGCCAGCAGTCAATCCGGGACAGGGGGCAGAGACGAGCAGTACTTC. Translated: CASSQSGTGGRDEQYF.

The CDR3 sequence: CSAPSVGGRGSNQPQHF. CDR3 coding DNA: TGCAGTGCCCCCTCGGTCGGGGGGCGCGGTAGCAATCAGCCCCAGCATTTT. The chain joins TRBV20-1 to TRBJ1-5; TRBD1 might be the D (6 bases). Between the trimmed V and J ends, which lost 6 bases and 0 bases, there was a span of 21 bases. CDR3 length equals 17 residues. Germline V lookup: CDR1 DFQATT, CDR2 SNEGSKA (reference sequence).

In this sample, this clonotype turned up a few times. V and J are TRBV20-1 and TRBJ2-3, with D tentatively TRBD2 (5 bases). CDR1 is DFQATT, CDR2 SNEGSKA, per germline (reference sequence). V was trimmed by 4 bases and J by 8 bases, leaving 19 bases between them. This CDR3 spans 14 amino acids. This CDR3 is CSAKEDERRGTQYF. In nucleotides, the CDR3 is TGCAGTGCTAAAGAGGACGAGCGGAGAGGTACGCAGTATTTT.

This chain connects TRBV19 to TRBJ2-5; the D is unclear. Germline values: CDR1 LNHDA, CDR2 SQIVND (reference sequence). This CDR3 comprises 13 residues. V lost 2 bases and J 3 bases, leaving 7 bases between the germline ends. The CDR3 loop reads CASSISPKETQYF. CDR3 in DNA: TGTGCCAGTAGTATATCTCCGAAAGAGACCCAGTACTTC.

This clonotype was counted between two and nine times. The chain is built from TRBV7-9 and TRBJ2-1, with D unclear. The CDR3 is 13 residues long. Germline V lookup: CDR1 SEHNR, CDR2 FQNEAQ (reference sequence). V lost 2 bases and J 13 bases, leaving 15 bases between the germline ends. This CDR3 is CASSLRSVETQFF. Here the CDR3 DNA reads TGTGCCAGCAGCTTAAGGTCCGTTGAGACCCAGTTCTTC.

This clonotype appeared a few times. A read error may produce the germline difference seen at one junction end. This chain uses TRBV2 with TRBJ1-1; TRBD1 agrees at 8 bases. The V gene's germline CDR1 is SNHLY and CDR2 FYNNEI. The CDR3 extends over 13 amino acids. The CDR3 DNA sequence: TGTGCCAGCAGGGACAGGGTGAAGACTGAAGCTTTCTTT. It yields the protein CASRDRVKTEAFF.

Of note for this clonotype: A much larger clone lies one base from this, so it may be a read error. The chain recombines TRBV29-1 with TRBJ2-1, with TRBD1 matching over 7 bases. The CDR3 covers 12 residues. With 4 bases clipped from V and 13 bases from J, the junction kept 10 bases outside the gene matches. CDR1 and CDR2 from the germline V gene are SQVTM and ANQGSEA. Here the CDR3 reads CSVVQGEETQFF. In DNA form, the CDR3 reads TGCAGCGTTGTGCAGGGGGAAGAGACCCAGTTCTTC.

The sample holds a few counts of this clonotype. The gene calls are TRBV6-5 and TRBJ2-7; D unclear. The V gene lost 6 bases and the J gene lost 6 bases, with 12 bases spanning the gap. The CDR3 contains 12 residues. Germline lookup yields CDR1 MNHEY and CDR2 SVGAGI. The CDR3 nucleotides read TGTGCCAGCAGCGGGCCCGATCTCGAGCAGTACTTC. It yields the protein CASSGPDLEQYF.

The chain is built from TRBV6-6 and TRBJ2-5; D possibly corresponds to TRBD2 (5 bases). There are 14 residues in the CDR3. The germline CDR1 and CDR2 sequences are MNHNY and SVGAGI (reference sequence). The ends were cut back, 2 bases at V and 5 bases at J, with 12 bases in the middle. The CDR3 here is CASSYEGSRETQYF. CDR3 in DNA: TGTGCCAGCAGTTACGAGGGAAGCAGGGAGACCCAGTACTTC.

Of note for this clonotype: A read error may produce the germline difference seen at one junction end. The chain has TRBV12-3 or TRBV12-4 and TRBJ1-6; no definite D call. CDR3 length: 12 residues. CDR3 loop: CSSSIYRSALHF. For the CDR3, the DNA is TGTTCCAGCAGTATATATAGAAGCGCCCTCCACTTT.

This clonotype was seen a few times. This sequence joins TRBV12-3 or TRBV12-4 and TRBJ1-2; D is uncertain. The CDR3 length is 14 residues. Trimming stripped 7 bases from V and 6 bases from J, with 18 bases between. CDR3 DNA sequence: TGTGCCAGCAACCCGACTAGGGCAAGGGATGGCTACACCTTC. Protein product: CASNPTRARDGYTF.

This clonotype was seen more than once but under ten times. The genes are TRBV12-3 or TRBV12-4 and TRBJ1-5, with a tentative D call TRBD1 (5 bases). Trimming pared 3 bases from V and 5 bases from J, leaving 11 bases between. This CDR3 spans 14 amino acids. CDR3 loop: CASSFSRDDQPQHF. The CDR3 DNA reads as TGTGCCAGCAGTTTTTCAAGGGACGATCAGCCCCAGCATTTT.

With regard to this clonotype: The CDR3 carries no conserved terminal phenylalanine or tryptophan, so it likely arises from a read error. V gene TRBV20-1 combines with J gene TRBJ2-3; 10 nucleotides agree with TRBD2. V lost 5 bases to trimming and J lost 0 bases; unmatched junction nucleotides: 5. The CDR3 is 15 residues long. The germline gives CDR1 DFQATT, CDR2 SNEGSKA (reference sequence). CDR3: CSAGTSGASTDTQYL. As DNA, the CDR3 is TGCAGTGCTGGAACTAGCGGGGCTAGCACAGATACGCAGTATTTG.

The V call is TRBV4-1, the J call TRBJ1-1, with unresolved D. Germline V gene lookup returns CDR1 MGHRA and CDR2 YSYEKL. Trimming left V 3 bases short and J 4 bases short, with 12 bases between. This CDR3 spans 14 amino acids. In DNA form, the CDR3 reads TGCGCCAGCAGCCACGGACGGCAAGGCACTGAAGCTTTCTTT. Its protein is CASSHGRQGTEAFF.